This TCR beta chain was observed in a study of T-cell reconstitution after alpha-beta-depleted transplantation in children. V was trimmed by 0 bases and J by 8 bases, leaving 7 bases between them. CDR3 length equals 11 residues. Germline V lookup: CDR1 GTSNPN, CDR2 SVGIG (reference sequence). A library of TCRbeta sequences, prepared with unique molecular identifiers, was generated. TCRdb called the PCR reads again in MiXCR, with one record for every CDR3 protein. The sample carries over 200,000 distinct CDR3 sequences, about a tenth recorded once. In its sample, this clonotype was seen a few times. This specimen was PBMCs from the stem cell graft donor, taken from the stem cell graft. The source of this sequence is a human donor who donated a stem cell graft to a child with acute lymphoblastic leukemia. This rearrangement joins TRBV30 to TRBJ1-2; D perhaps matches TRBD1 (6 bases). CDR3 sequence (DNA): TGTGCCTGGAGTGTGGGGGCAGGCTACACCTTC. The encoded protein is CAWSVGAGYTF.